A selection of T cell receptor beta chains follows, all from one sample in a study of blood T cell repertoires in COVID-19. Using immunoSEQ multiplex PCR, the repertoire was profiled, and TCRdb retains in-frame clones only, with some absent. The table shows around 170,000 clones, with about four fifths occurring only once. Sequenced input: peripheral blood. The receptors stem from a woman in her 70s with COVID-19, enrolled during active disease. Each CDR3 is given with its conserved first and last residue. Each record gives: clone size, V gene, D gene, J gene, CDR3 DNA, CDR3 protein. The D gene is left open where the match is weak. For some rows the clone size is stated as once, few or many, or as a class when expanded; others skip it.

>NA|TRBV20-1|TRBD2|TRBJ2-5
TGCAGTGCTAGTGGACTAGCGGGAGGTTGGGAGACCCAGTACTTC
CSASGLAGGWETQYF
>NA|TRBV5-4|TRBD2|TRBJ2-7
TGTGCCAGCAGCCCACTTCGGGAGGGCTTCTCCTACGAGCAGTACTTC
CASSPLREGFSYEQYF
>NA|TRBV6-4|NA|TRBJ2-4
TGTGCCAGCCCTCCACTAGCCGGTCCGGGAAACATTCAGTACTTC
CASPPLAGPGNIQYF
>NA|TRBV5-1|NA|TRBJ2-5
TGCGCCAGCAGCTTACAGGGTTGGGAAGAGACCCAGTACTTC
CASSLQGWEETQYF
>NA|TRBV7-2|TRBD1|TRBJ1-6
TGTGCCAGCAGCTTTATGTCGGGACAGATCTATAATTCACCCCTCCACTTT
CASSFMSGQIYNSPLHF
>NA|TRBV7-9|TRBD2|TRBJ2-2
TGTGCCAGCAGCTTACCCGTCAGCGGGAGAGGCACCGGGGAGCTGTTTTTT
CASSLPVSGRGTGELFF
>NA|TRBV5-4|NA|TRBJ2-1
TGTGCCAGCAGCGTGCCGGGTCTGTACAATGAGCAGTTCTTC
CASSVPGLYNEQFF
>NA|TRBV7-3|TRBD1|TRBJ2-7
TGTGCCAGCAGCTCCCGGGACAGCAGCTACGAGCAGTACTTC
CASSSRDSSYEQYF
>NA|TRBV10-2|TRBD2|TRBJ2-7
TGCGCCAGCAGTGATAGCGGGAGGGCTTACGAGCAGTACTTC
CASSDSGRAYEQYF
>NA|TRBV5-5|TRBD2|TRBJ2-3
TGTGCCAGCAGCTTGGCGGGACTAGCGCGCACAGATACGCAGTATTTT
CASSLAGLARTDTQYF
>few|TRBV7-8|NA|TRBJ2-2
TGTGCCAGCAGCCCGCCGGGGGGCGTTTTCCGGGAGCTGTTTTTT
CASSPPGGVFRELFF
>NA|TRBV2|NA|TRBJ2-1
TGTGCCAGCAGTGCTCCCCTACGCGGCGAACCCAATGAGCAGTTCTTC
CASSAPLRGEPNEQFF
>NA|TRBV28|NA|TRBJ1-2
TGTGCCAGCAGTTTCAGGATTCTTAACTATGGCTACACCTTC
CASSFRILNYGYTF
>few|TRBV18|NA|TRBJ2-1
TGTGCCAGCTCACCCTTAAACGGAGGGAGAGGGAATGAGCAGTTCTTC
CASSPLNGGRGNEQFF
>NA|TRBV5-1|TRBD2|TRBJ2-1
TGCGCCAGCAGTCCGGGACTAGCGGGAGATGGTGAGCAGTTCTTC
CASSPGLAGDGEQFF
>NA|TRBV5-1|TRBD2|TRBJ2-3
TGCGCCAGCAGCCCCGGAAGGACTAGCGGGGAAACAGATACGCAGTATTTT
CASSPGRTSGETDTQYF
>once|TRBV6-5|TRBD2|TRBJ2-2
TGTGCCAGCAGTAGGGAGGGCGGTGGCACCGGGGAGCTGTTTTTT
CASSREGGGTGELFF
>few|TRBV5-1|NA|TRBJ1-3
TGCGCCAGCAGCGTCCCGGGCTCTGGAAACACCATATATTTT
CASSVPGSGNTIYF
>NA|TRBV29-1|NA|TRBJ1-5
TGCAGCGTTGGCGGATTGGGGGAGGGTCAGCCCCAGCATTTT
CSVGGLGEGQPQHF
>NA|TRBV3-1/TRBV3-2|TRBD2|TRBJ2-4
TGTGCCAGCAGCCACATACCGGGACTAGCGGGAGTGGTGGCCAAAAACATTCAGTACTTC
CASSHIPGLAGVVAKNIQYF
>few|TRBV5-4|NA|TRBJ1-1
TGTGCCAGCAGCTGGATGGACAGTCCCACTGAAGCTTTCTTT
CASSWMDSPTEAFF
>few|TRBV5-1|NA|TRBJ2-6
TGCGCCAGCAGCTTGGGCAGGACTCACTCTGGGGCCAACGTCCTGACTTTC
CASSLGRTHSGANVLTF
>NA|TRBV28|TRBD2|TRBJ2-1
TGTGCCAGCAGTTTTACGCCTAGCGGGAGATTCAATGAGCAGTTCTTC
CASSFTPSGRFNEQFF
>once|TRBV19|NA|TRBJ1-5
TGTGCCAGTAGTATAGGACTGAATAGCAATCAGCCCCAGCATTTT
CASSIGLNSNQPQHF
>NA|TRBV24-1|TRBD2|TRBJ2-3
TGTGCCACCAGTGGCGGGAGGGGCACAGATACGCAGTATTTT
CATSGGRGTDTQYF
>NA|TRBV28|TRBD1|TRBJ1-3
TGTGCCAGCAGTTCAGGGGGCACTGGAAACACCATATATTTT
CASSSGGTGNTIYF
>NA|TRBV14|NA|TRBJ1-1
TGTGCCAGCAGCCAAGACCCAGGGCCCACCTCTGAAGCTTTCTTT
CASSQDPGPTSEAFF
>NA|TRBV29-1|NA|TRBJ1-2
TGCAGCGTTGGGGACGGGAGTTATGGCTACACCTTC
CSVGDGSYGYTF
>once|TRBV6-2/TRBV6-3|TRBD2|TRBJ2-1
TGTGCCAGCAGTGATAGCGGGGCTTACAATGAGCAGTTCTTC
CASSDSGAYNEQFF
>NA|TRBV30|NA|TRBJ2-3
TGTGCCTGGAGGGGGGGTCTGAGCACAGATACGCAGTATTTT
CAWRGGLSTDTQYF
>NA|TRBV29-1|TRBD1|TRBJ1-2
TGCAGCGTTGATGCAGGGGGCTATGGCTACACCTTC
CSVDAGGYGYTF
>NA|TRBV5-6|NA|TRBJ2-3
TGTGCCAGCAGCTTGGCGTCAGGAGATACGCAGTATTTT
CASSLASGDTQYF
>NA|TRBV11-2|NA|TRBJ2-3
TGTGCCAGCAGCCCGGTTAAAGCAGATACGCAGTATTTT
CASSPVKADTQYF
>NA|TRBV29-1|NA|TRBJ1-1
TGCAGCGTTGATGGTCAAGGGGCTGAAGCTTTCTTT
CSVDGQGAEAFF
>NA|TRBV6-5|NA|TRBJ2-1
TGTGCCAGCAGACCCGACCGACTCCCCTACAATGAGCAGTTCTTC
CASRPDRLPYNEQFF
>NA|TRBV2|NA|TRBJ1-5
TGTGCCAGTCTTGGAACACAGGGCTATCAGCCCCAGCATTTT
CASLGTQGYQPQHF
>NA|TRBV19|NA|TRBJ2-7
TGTGCCAGTAGGAAAGCGGGTACTACCTACGAGCAGTACTTC
CASRKAGTTYEQYF
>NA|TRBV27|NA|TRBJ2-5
TGTGCCAGCAGTTTCGCGCACCTCCAAGAGACCCAGTACTTC
CASSFAHLQETQYF
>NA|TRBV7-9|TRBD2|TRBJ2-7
TGTGCCAGCAAGGACGGGGGGGAAGGTTTCTACGAGCAGTACTTC
CASKDGGEGFYEQYF
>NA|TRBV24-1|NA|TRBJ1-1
TGTGCCACCAGTGCCCAGGGGTACACTGAAGCTTTCTTT
CATSAQGYTEAFF
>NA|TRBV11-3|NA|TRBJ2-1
TGTGCCAGCAGCTTAGCCTCCTTCGGGACTTCCAATGAGCAGTTCTTC
CASSLASFGTSNEQFF
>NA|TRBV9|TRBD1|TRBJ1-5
TGTGCCAGCAGCTCAAGACAGGGGGTTGGGCCCCAGCATTTT
CASSSRQGVGPQHF
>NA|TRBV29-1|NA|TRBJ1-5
TGCAGCGTTGCCTTGGAGAGGGCTCCCAATCAGCCCCAGCATTTT
CSVALERAPNQPQHF
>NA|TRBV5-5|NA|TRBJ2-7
TGTGCCAGCGATACTAGGGCTAGCCGCGAGCAGTACTTC
CASDTRASREQYF
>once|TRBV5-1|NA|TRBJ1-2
TGCGCCAGCAGCGAGACAGGCAACTATGGCTACACCTTC
CASSETGNYGYTF
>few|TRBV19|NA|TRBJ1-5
TGTGCCACCAGAGAGAGAACAGTCAATCAGCCCCAGCATTTT
CATRERTVNQPQHF
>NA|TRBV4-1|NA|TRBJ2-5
TGCGCCAGCAGCCAACTACAGATTCACAGAGTGACCCAGTACTTC
CASSQLQIHRVTQYF
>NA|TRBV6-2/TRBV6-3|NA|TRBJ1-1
TGTGCCAGCAGTTCCCGGGGAGGGAGGAACACTGAAGCTTTCTTT
CASSSRGGRNTEAFF
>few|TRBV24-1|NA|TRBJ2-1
TGTGCCACCAGTGATTTCATAATCAGAGAGCAGTTCTTC
CATSDFIIREQFF
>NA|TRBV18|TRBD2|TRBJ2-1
TGTGCCAGCTCACCATGGGCGGGAGGGAACTCCTACAATGAGCAGTTCTTC
CASSPWAGGNSYNEQFF
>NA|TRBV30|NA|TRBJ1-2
TGTGCCTGGAGTGACCCTCGAAGGAGGGGTCCTACCCGCAACTATGGCTACACCTTC
CAWSDPRRRGPTRNYGYTF
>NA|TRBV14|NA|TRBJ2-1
TGTGCCAGCAGCCAACGGTCCCTAGCGTCCATCTCCTACAATGAGCAGTTCTTC
CASSQRSLASISYNEQFF
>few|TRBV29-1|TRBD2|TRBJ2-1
TGCAGCGTTTGCCCACTAGCGGGACTACTCTACAATGAGCAGTTCTTC
CSVCPLAGLLYNEQFF
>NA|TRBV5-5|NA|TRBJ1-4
TGTGCCAGCAGCTCCCGGACAGACTACTCGACAGGTGAAAAACTGTTTTTT
CASSSRTDYSTGEKLFF
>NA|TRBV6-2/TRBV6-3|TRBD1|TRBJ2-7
TGTGCCAGCAGTTTGGGACAGGGCCTCCTCTACGAGCAGTACTTC
CASSLGQGLLYEQYF
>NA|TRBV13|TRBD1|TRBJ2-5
TGTGCCAGCAGCAAACAGGGGGAAGGAGGTGAGACCCAGTACTTC
CASSKQGEGGETQYF
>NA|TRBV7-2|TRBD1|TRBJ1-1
TGTGCCAGCAGCTTAGGGACAGGGCCCCGAGCTTTCTTT
CASSLGTGPRAFF
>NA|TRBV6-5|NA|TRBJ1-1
TGTGCCAGCAGTTACTACACGGGGATGGAAGCTTTCTTT
CASSYYTGMEAFF
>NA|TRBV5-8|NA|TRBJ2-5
TGTGCCAGCAGCTTGTCAAAGACCCAGTACTTC
CASSLSKTQYF